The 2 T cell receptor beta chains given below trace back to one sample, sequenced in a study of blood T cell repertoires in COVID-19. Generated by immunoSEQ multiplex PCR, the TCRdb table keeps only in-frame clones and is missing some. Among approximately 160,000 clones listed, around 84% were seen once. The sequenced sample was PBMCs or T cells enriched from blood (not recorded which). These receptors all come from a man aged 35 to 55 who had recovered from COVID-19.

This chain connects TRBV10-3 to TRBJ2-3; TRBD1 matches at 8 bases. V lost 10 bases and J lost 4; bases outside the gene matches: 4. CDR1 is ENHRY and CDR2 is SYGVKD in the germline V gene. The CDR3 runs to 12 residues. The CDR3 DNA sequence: TGTGCCAGCGGACAGGGCCCAGATACGCAGTATTTT. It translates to CASGQGPDTQYF.

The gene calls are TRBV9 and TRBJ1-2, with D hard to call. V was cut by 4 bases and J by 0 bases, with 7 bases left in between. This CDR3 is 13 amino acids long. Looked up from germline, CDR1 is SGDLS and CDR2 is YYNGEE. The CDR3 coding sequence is TGTGCCAGCAGCCCACGAGCTAACTATGGCTACACCTTC. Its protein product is CASSPRANYGYTF.